These 30 T cell receptor beta chains came from one sample sequenced in a study of T-cell reconstitution after alpha-beta-depleted transplantation in children. Unique molecular identifiers were used to barcode this TCRbeta library. TCRdb re-derived calls from the PCR reads in MiXCR, one entry per CDR3 protein. The sample carries about 420,000 distinct CDR3 sequences, approximately 10% recorded once. Sequenced here: PBMCs from the stem cell graft donor, sampled from the stem cell graft. Receptors were obtained from a human donor who donated a stem cell graft to a child with acute myeloid leukemia.

This clonotype was observed a few times. J is TRBJ1-5 and V is TRBV6-1; TRBD1 matches at 9 bases. Germline values: CDR1 MNHNS, CDR2 SASEGT. The V gene end was trimmed by 6 bases and the J gene end by 7 bases; junction bases not matched to a gene: 4. The CDR3 has 13 residues. CDR3 sequence (DNA): TGTGCCAGCAGCGGGACAGGGAGGCAGCCCCAGCATTTT. As protein: CASSGTGRQPQHF.

This clonotype was picked up many times. The chain has TRBV7-2 and TRBJ1-2, with D possibly being TRBD1 (6 bases). The CDR3 extends over 14 amino acids. Germline V gives CDR1 SGHTA, CDR2 FQGNSA. The V end lost 5 bases, the J end lost 5 bases, and 15 bases lay between the germline ends. CDR3: CASSQSQGPYGYTF. CDR3 bases: TGTGCCAGCAGCCAATCCCAGGGGCCATATGGCTACACCTTC. Full variable domain (remainder filled in from reference TRBV7-2 and TRBJ1-2): GAGVSQSPSNKVTEKGKDVELRCDPISGHTALYWYRQSLGQGLEFLIYFQGNSAPDKSGLPSDRFSAERTGGSVSTLTIQRTQQEDSAVYLCASSQSQGPYGYTFGSGTRLTVV.

The chain links TRBV6-1 to TRBJ1-2; the D gene is possibly TRBD1 (5 bases). CDR3 length: 16 residues. Germline assignment: CDR1 MNHNS and CDR2 SASEGT. Trimming shortened V by 0 bases and J by 4 bases, and 15 bases separated the two germline ends. CDR3 region: CASSEAIGAQGYGYTF. CDR3 sequence (DNA): TGTGCCAGCAGTGAAGCGATCGGGGCGCAAGGCTATGGCTACACCTTC.

This clonotype came up many times. This rearrangement joins TRBV15 to TRBJ2-5; D is unclear. The germline CDR1 and CDR2 sequences are LNHNV and YYDKDF (reference sequence). This CDR3 comprises 13 residues. Trimming removed 1 base from V and 0 bases from J, with 3 bases in between. CDR3 nucleotides: TGTGCCACCAGCAGAGCGTACCAAGAGACCCAGTACTTC. Protein product: CATSRAYQETQYF.

Worth noting for this clonotype: A junction end diverges from the germline sequence, so it may reflect a read error. The rearrangement uses TRBV20-1 and TRBJ2-5; 8 nucleotides line up with TRBD1. Germline CDR1 reads DFQATT; CDR2 reads SNEGSKA (reference sequence). This CDR3 spans 12 amino acids. CDR3 protein: CSARDRGETQYF. The DNA for the CDR3 is TGCAGTGCGAGAGACAGGGGTGAGACCCAGTACTTC.

The genes are TRBV15 and TRBJ2-7; D tentatively fits TRBD1 or TRBD2 (5 bases each). Trimming shortened V by 3 bases and J by 1 base, and 16 bases separated the two germline ends. This CDR3 has 16 residues. CDR1 is LNHNV and CDR2 is YYDKDF in the germline V gene (reference sequence). The CDR3 region has the DNA TGTGCCACCAGCAGCCCAGGGATAGGGAGTTCCTACGAGCAGTACTTC. It encodes CATSSPGIGSSYEQYF.

V gene TRBV12-5 combines with J gene TRBJ2-5; TRBD1 matches at 7 bases. With V trimmed by 7 bases and J by 2 bases, 13 bases remained unmatched. This CDR3 contains 16 residues. Germline loops: CDR1 LGHNT, CDR2 FRNRAP. In nucleotides, the CDR3 is TGTGCTAGTGACCGATGGACAGGTAGTCCTCAAGAGACCCAGTACTTC. It codes for CASDRWTGSPQETQYF. Filled out from reference TRBV12-5 and TRBJ2-5, the complete variable domain reads DARVTQTPRHKVTEMGQEVTMRCQPILGHNTVFWYRQTMMQGLELLAYFRNRAPLDDSGMPKDRFSAEMPDATLATLKIQPSEPRDSAVYFCASDRWTGSPQETQYFGPGTRLLVL.

This clonotype was seen more than once but under ten times. This sequence joins TRBV5-6 and TRBJ1-6; D is ambiguous. CDR1 is SGHDT and CDR2 is YYEEEE in the germline V gene. The V gene lost 4 bases and the J gene lost 5 bases, with 16 bases spanning the gap. CDR3 length: 16 amino acids. The CDR3 sequence: CASSPYSPADNSPLHF. DNA for the CDR3: TGTGCCAGCAGCCCCTACTCCCCGGCGGATAATTCACCCCTCCACTTT.

This clonotype was seen repeatedly, ten times or more. The junction shows a germline mismatch at one end, possibly a read error. CDR3 sequence: CASSLSIGLYNEQFF. The CDR3 DNA reads as TGTGCCAGCAGTCTATCCATAGGGCTCTACAATGAGCAGTTCTTC. The rearrangement uses TRBV27 and TRBJ2-1; D not certain. CDR3 length: 15 residues. CDR1 MNHEY and CDR2 SMNVEV come from the germline V gene (reference sequence).

This clonotype was recorded many times. The genes are TRBV24-1 and TRBJ2-1; TRBD1 might be the D (5 bases). The germline V gene encodes CDR1 KGHDR and CDR2 SFDVKD. The CDR3 runs 11 residues. Trimming cost V 9 bases and J 8 bases, with 10 bases left between them. CDR3 in amino acids: CATGAFDEQFF. Written as DNA, the CDR3 is TGTGCCACCGGGGCTTTCGATGAGCAGTTCTTC.

This clonotype appeared a few times. V is TRBV20-1 and J is TRBJ2-3; the match to TRBD2 covers 14 bases. V trimming: 6 bases; J trimming: 4 bases; junction bases outside the gene matches: 9. This CDR3 region has 16 residues. The germline V gene has CDR1 DFQATT and CDR2 SNEGSKA (reference sequence). CDR3 in DNA: TGCAGTGCCAAGGGACTAGCGGGAGTGTTGTCAGATACGCAGTATTTT. Translating it yields CSAKGLAGVLSDTQYF.

The rearrangement joins TRBV12-3 or TRBV12-4 to TRBJ2-5, with TRBD1 as a possible D gene (5 bases). Trimming cost V 6 bases and J 9 bases, with 23 bases left between them. The CDR3 has 15 residues. The CDR3 DNA follows: TGTGCCAGCAGGCTCCTAAGACAGTTCCAGTCCCCCCAGTACTTC. Translation gives CASRLLRQFQSPQYF.

There are a few counts of this clonotype. V gene TRBV12-3 or TRBV12-4 combines with J gene TRBJ2-7; D is uncertain. The CDR3 has 12 amino acids. Trimming removed 3 bases from V and 4 bases from J, with 7 bases in between. The CDR3 bases are TGTGCCAGCAGTTTGGTGAGGTACGAGCAGTACTTC. It translates to CASSLVRYEQYF.

This clonotype was seen ten or more times. The chain links TRBV6-6 to TRBJ2-7; TRBD1 aligns across 7 bases. Trimming removed 5 bases from V and 2 bases from J; junction bases left unmatched: 3. The CDR3 has 13 amino acids. Germline V gene lookup returns CDR1 MNHNY and CDR2 SVGAGI (reference sequence). Here the CDR3 reads CASSPGGPYEQYF. The CDR3 region has the DNA TGTGCCAGCAGTCCAGGGGGTCCCTACGAGCAGTACTTC.

This clonotype appeared a few times. This sequence joins TRBV6-2 or TRBV6-3 and TRBJ1-5; D is possibly TRBD1 (6 bases). The CDR3 is 16 amino acids. Germline V gene sequence: CDR1 MNHEY, CDR2 SVGEGT. The V gene lost 4 bases and the J gene lost 0 bases, with 13 bases spanning the gap. CDR3 sequence reads: CASSFRQEYSNQPQHF. The CDR3 DNA follows: TGTGCCAGCAGTTTCCGACAGGAGTATAGCAATCAGCCCCAGCATTTT.

In this sample, this clonotype turned up a few times. CDR3 protein: CSARDQSGRASTDTQYF. CDR3 bases: TGCAGTGCTAGAGATCAAAGCGGGAGGGCTAGCACAGATACGCAGTATTTT. The chain couples TRBV20-1 to TRBJ2-3; 10 bases map to TRBD2. The CDR3 is 17 residues long. The germline gives CDR1 DFQATT, CDR2 SNEGSKA (reference sequence). Trimming removed 0 bases from V and 0 bases from J; junction bases left unmatched: 6.

This clonotype was seen more than once but under ten times. V gene TRBV6-1 combines with J gene TRBJ1-6; D gene ambiguous. CDR1 and CDR2 from the germline V gene are MNHNS and SASEGT. This CDR3 region has 15 residues. V was shortened by 6 bases and J by 8 bases, with 17 bases between the two germline ends. The CDR3 nucleotides read TGTGCCAGCAGACCCATCGACGGGCTTGATTCACCCCTCCACTTT. Translated, it gives CASRPIDGLDSPLHF.

The chain links TRBV6-1 to TRBJ1-6, with a weak D call TRBD1 (6 bases). The V and J ends lost 6 bases and 9 bases respectively, with 15 bases between them. The germline CDR1 and CDR2 sequences are MNHNS and SASEGT. This CDR3 is 14 amino acids long. The CDR3 DNA is TGTGCCAGCAGACGAGGGGGTCGGGGTTCACCCCTCCACTTT. Its protein product is CASRRGGRGSPLHF.

This clonotype was counted between two and nine times. V gene TRBV27 combines with J gene TRBJ2-7; D may be TRBD2 (5 bases). V lost 5 bases and J lost 3, with 11 bases in between. CDR1 is MNHEY, CDR2 SMNVEV, per germline (reference sequence). The CDR3 sequence is 13 residues long. As DNA, the CDR3 is TGTGCCAGCAGTCCGATAGGGAGCTACGAGCAGTACGTC. It yields the protein CASSPIGSYEQYV.

This clonotype showed up just a few times. V usage is TRBV9 and J usage is TRBJ2-2; maybe TRBD1 (6 bases). CDR3 length: 15 amino acids. Trimming took 0 bases from V and 6 from J, leaving 12 bases between them. Germline CDR1 reads SGDLS; CDR2 reads YYNGEE. In DNA form, the CDR3 reads TGTGCCAGCAGCGTAGGACAGGCTCCGGCCGGGGAGCTGTTTTTT. Residues: CASSVGQAPAGELFF. Using reference TRBV9 and TRBJ2-2 for the parts outside the CDR3, the full variable domain is DSGVTQTPKHLITATGQRVTLRCSPRSGDLSVYWYQQSLDQGLQFLIQYYNGEERAKGNILERFSAQQFPDLHSELNLSSLELGDSALYFCASSVGQAPAGELFFGEGSRLTVL.

This clonotype was seen at least ten times. The genes are TRBV20-1 and TRBJ2-2; D possibly corresponds to TRBD1 (5 bases). This CDR3 contains 14 residues. Per germline, CDR1 DFQATT and CDR2 SNEGSKA (reference sequence). V was shortened by 2 bases and J by 5 bases, with 12 bases between the two germline ends. CDR3 nucleotides: TGCAGTGCTAGACAGGGTATGGGGACCGGGGAGCTGTTTTTT. As protein: CSARQGMGTGELFF.

This clonotype has only one observation. The chain combines TRBV7-2 with TRBJ2-5, with no clear D. Germline V lookup: CDR1 SGHTA, CDR2 FQGNSA. V lost 8 bases and J lost 2, with 12 bases in between. This CDR3 contains 13 residues. The CDR3: CASARNLQETQYF. CDR3 nucleotide sequence: TGTGCCAGCGCGAGGAACTTACAAGAGACCCAGTACTTC.

The gene calls are TRBV5-1 and TRBJ2-1; D not resolved. The germline V gene has CDR1 SGHRS and CDR2 YFSETQ. CDR3 length: 14 amino acids. Trimming took 0 bases from V and 6 from J, leaving 10 bases between them. CDR3 sequence reads: CASSLAPSFNEQFF. The CDR3 nucleotides are TGCGCCAGCAGCTTGGCGCCCAGCTTCAATGAGCAGTTCTTC. The variable domain in full, completed from reference TRBV5-1 and TRBJ2-1, reads KAGVTQTPRYLIKTRGQQVTLSCSPISGHRSVSWYQQTPGQGLQFLFEYFSETQRNKGNFPGRFSGRQFSNSRSEMNVSTLELGDSALYLCASSLAPSFNEQFFGPGTRLTVL.

This clonotype was seen a handful of times. The chain uses TRBV7-2 and TRBJ2-7; D not certain. Trimming took off 5 bases at V and 2 bases at J, with 10 bases between the two ends. CDR3 length: 13 amino acids. Germline V lookup: CDR1 SGHTA, CDR2 FQGNSA. The CDR3 protein is CASSPKWAYEQYF. CDR3 in DNA: TGTGCCAGCAGCCCGAAATGGGCCTACGAGCAGTACTTC.

This clonotype was recorded many times. This chain connects TRBV20-1 to TRBJ2-5; 7 positions match TRBD1. V lost 6 bases to trimming and J lost 4 bases; unmatched junction nucleotides: 5. This CDR3 is built from 12 residues. CDR1 is DFQATT, CDR2 SNEGSKA, per germline (reference sequence). CDR3 coding DNA: TGCAGTGCAGGACAGGTGACAGAGACCCAGTACTTC. It encodes CSAGQVTETQYF.

This clonotype was found many times. The chain links TRBV10-3 to TRBJ2-5; perhaps D is TRBD1 or TRBD2 (6 bases each). The V gene lost 7 bases and the J gene lost 2 bases, with 11 bases spanning the gap. CDR3 length: 13 residues. The germline V gene encodes CDR1 ENHRY and CDR2 SYGVKD. The CDR3 is CAIMRGDQETQYF. In DNA, the CDR3 is TGTGCCATCATGAGGGGGGATCAAGAGACCCAGTACTTC.

The chain is built from TRBV30 and TRBJ1-6; 8 nucleotides agree with TRBD1. From germline, CDR1 is GTSNPN and CDR2 SVGIG (reference sequence). The CDR3 loop spans 12 amino acids. J lost 7 bases, V lost 7 bases, and 3 bases had no gene match. CDR3 sequence (DNA): TGTGCCTCGGACAGGGACAATTCACCCCTCCACTTT. This codes for CASDRDNSPLHF.

This clonotype was seen many times. V usage is TRBV3-1 and J usage is TRBJ1-4; D is uncertain. Germline V gene data show CDR1 as LGHDT and CDR2 as YNNKEL (reference sequence). V was pared by 2 bases and J by 8 bases, with 9 bases between. The CDR3 covers 13 residues. Written as DNA, the CDR3 is TGTGCCAGCAGCCAACCGGTCGAGGAAAAACTGTTTTTT. Its protein product is CASSQPVEEKLFF.

This clonotype was found a few times. This chain links TRBV12-3 or TRBV12-4 with TRBJ2-7; 13 nucleotides align to TRBD2. This CDR3 comprises 18 residues. V lost 1 base and J lost 2; bases outside the gene matches: 8. CDR3 in DNA: TGTGCCAGCAGTTTAGTACTAAGGACTAGCGGGGGCCCCTACGAGCAGTACGTC. Its translation: CASSLVLRTSGGPYEQYV.

The chain is built from TRBV4-2 and TRBJ1-2; D not resolved. The CDR3 runs to 15 residues. CDR1 and CDR2 (germline): LGHNA, YNFKEQ. Trimming removed 1 base at V and 4 bases at J, with 13 bases between. The CDR3 DNA reads as TGTGCCAGCAGCCAAGTCGTTCGGGATTTCTATGGCTACACCTTC. It encodes CASSQVVRDFYGYTF.